A single sample gave rise to the 20 T cell receptor beta chains below, sequenced in a study of blood T cell repertoires in COVID-19. The data were produced by immunoSEQ multiplex PCR, yet TCRdb's version contains in-frame clones alone and is incomplete. The data hold about 64,000 clones, with about nine tenths observed a single time. Sequences were obtained from peripheral blood. The receptors were gathered from a man aged 50-60 years with active COVID-19.

This chain joins TRBV2 and TRBJ2-1; 12 bases are shared with TRBD2. This CDR3 spans 16 amino acids. V dropped 6 bases and J dropped 4; count of bases not matched to a gene: 7. The V gene's germline CDR1 is SNHLY and CDR2 FYNNEI. The CDR3 here is CASSPSGGAGYNEQFF. CDR3 DNA sequence: TGTGCCAGCAGCCCTAGCGGGGGGGCGGGGTACAATGAGCAGTTCTTC.

This clone was detected only once. V and J are TRBV19 and TRBJ2-7, with 9 bases identical to TRBD2. The germline V gene encodes CDR1 LNHDA and CDR2 SQIVND (reference sequence). V shed 8 bases and J 6 bases; nucleotides not matched to a gene: 11. There are 14 residues in the CDR3. The CDR3 DNA follows: TGTGCCAGTGGAGAGGGGGGACTAGCACGCGAGCAGTACTTC. The encoded protein is CASGEGGLAREQYF.

The chain employs TRBV4-1 and TRBJ2-6, with D hard to call. Germline values: CDR1 MGHRA, CDR2 YSYEKL. With 1 base removed from V and 4 bases from J, the gap between germline ends came to 5 bases. This CDR3 region has 14 residues. CDR3 protein: CASSQVGGANVLTF. Written as DNA, the CDR3 is TGCGCCAGCAGCCAAGTTGGCGGGGCCAACGTCCTGACTTTC.

The chain has TRBV24-1 and TRBJ1-1; D may be TRBD1 (5 bases). The CDR3 is 15 amino acids. Germline loops: CDR1 KGHDR, CDR2 SFDVKD. Trimming removed 10 bases from V and 3 bases from J, with 20 bases in between. The CDR3 bases are TGTGCCACTGGCCCCGCCGAAGGGGTGGACACTGAAGCTTTCTTT. Translated, it gives CATGPAEGVDTEAFF.

In this sample, this clone turned up a few times. This rearrangement joins TRBV11-2 to TRBJ1-6; TRBD1 aligns across 7 bases. CDR1 and CDR2 (germline): SGHAT, FQNNGV. This CDR3 is built from 15 residues. V was clipped by 5 bases and J by 7 bases; unmatched bases: 8. For the CDR3, the DNA is TGTGCCAGCAGCCGGGCAGGGGGAACAAATTCACCCCTCCACTTT. This sequence encodes CASSRAGGTNSPLHF.

The chain uses TRBV28 and TRBJ2-4; 7 bases are shared with TRBD1. This CDR3 region has 13 residues. V lost 5 bases to trimming and J lost 7 bases; unmatched junction nucleotides: 5. Germline V lookup: CDR1 MDHEN, CDR2 SYDVKM. The CDR3 DNA sequence: TGTGCCAGCAGTGACAGGGATCGGAACATTCAGTACTTC. Translation gives CASSDRDRNIQYF.

A single count supports this clone. The chain links TRBV28 to TRBJ2-5, with TRBD1 matching 8 bases. Germline V lookup: CDR1 MDHEN, CDR2 SYDVKM. This CDR3 is built from 13 residues. J lost 5 bases, V lost 10 bases, and 9 bases had no gene match. The CDR3 loop reads CATMDRAGETQYF. In DNA form, the CDR3 reads TGTGCCACTATGGACAGGGCTGGGGAGACCCAGTACTTC.

CDR3 DNA sequence: TGTGCCAGCAGCGGATTGACAGGGGGCAACACAGATACGCAGTATTTT. Translating it yields CASSGLTGGNTDTQYF. The chain carries TRBV9 and TRBJ2-3; 10 bases fit TRBD1. This CDR3 has 16 residues. Germline-derived CDR1 and CDR2 are SGDLS and YYNGEE. Germline trimming cut 3 bases from V and 2 bases from J; bases unmatched to any gene: 6.

J is TRBJ1-5 and V is TRBV19, with a tentative D call TRBD1 (6 bases). The germline V gene has CDR1 LNHDA and CDR2 SQIVND (reference sequence). This CDR3 has 15 amino acids. Trimming removed 5 bases from V and 2 bases from J, with 13 bases in between. CDR3 DNA: TGTGCCAGTAGTCCCACAGGGTCGGGCAATCAGCCCCAGCATTTT. Encoded protein: CASSPTGSGNQPQHF.

A note on this clone: Other nucleotide sequences from this sample produce the same CDR3. V is TRBV5-1 and J is TRBJ1-1; D gene ambiguous. The germline V gene encodes CDR1 SGHRS and CDR2 YFSETQ. Trimming pared 3 bases from V and 0 bases from J, leaving 6 bases between. The CDR3 runs 13 residues. CDR3 sequence (DNA): TGCGCCAGCAGCTCGCGATTGAACACTGAAGCTTTCTTT. Its protein is CASSSRLNTEAFF.

This rearrangement joins TRBV14 to TRBJ1-6; D is unclear. The germline V gene encodes CDR1 SGHDN and CDR2 FVKESK. The CDR3 length is 14 residues. V lost 2 bases and J 4 bases, leaving 6 bases between the germline ends. CDR3 sequence reads: CASSQQIYNSPLHF. DNA for the CDR3: TGTGCCAGCAGCCAACAGATTTATAATTCACCCCTCCACTTT.

The gene calls are TRBV7-8 and TRBJ2-7; 7 nucleotides match TRBD2. The ends lost 5 bases at V and 7 bases at J; junction bases unmatched: 8. There are 13 residues in the CDR3. In germline, CDR1 is SGHVS, CDR2 FQNEAQ. As DNA, the CDR3 is TGTGCCAGCAGCCGTAGCGGGTCAGGAGAGCAGTACTTC. Its protein is CASSRSGSGEQYF.

V is TRBV2 and J is TRBJ1-5; D unclear. Trimming pared 6 bases from V and 0 bases from J, leaving 12 bases between. Germline V CDR1 and CDR2: SNHLY, FYNNEI. This CDR3 is 15 amino acids long. DNA for the CDR3: TGTGCCAGCAGCCTGAGGAGATTTAGCAATCAGCCCCAGCATTTT. Protein product: CASSLRRFSNQPQHF. The variable domain in full, with the rest retrieved from reference TRBV2 and TRBJ1-5, is EPEVTQTPSHQVTQMGQEVILRCVPISNHLYFYWYRQILGQKVEFLVSFYNNEISEKSEIFDDQFSVERPDGSNFTLKIRSTKLEDSAMYFCASSLRRFSNQPQHFGDGTRLSIL.

V is TRBV5-1 and J is TRBJ1-3; 7 nucleotides line up with TRBD1. There are 16 residues in the CDR3. J was trimmed by 0 bases and V by 4 bases; bases with no gene match: 7. Germline V CDR1 and CDR2: SGHRS, YFSETQ. The CDR3 nucleotides read TGCGCCAGCAGCGGGGGGACAGCGATCTCTGGAAACACCATATATTTT. Translating gives CASSGGTAISGNTIYF.

The CDR3, as DNA: TGTGCCAGCAGCTTTATCGGGAGCTTCAATGAGCAGTTCTTC. Translation gives CASSFIGSFNEQFF. The J gene is TRBJ2-1, the V gene TRBV5-4; TRBD2 is a possible D gene (6 bases). Trimming pared 2 bases from V and 6 bases from J, leaving 12 bases between. This CDR3 has 14 amino acids. From germline, CDR1 is SGHNT and CDR2 YYREEE (reference sequence). Full variable domain (missing parts from reference TRBV5-4 and TRBJ2-1): ETGVTQSPTHLIKTRGQQVTLRCSSQSGHNTVSWYQQALGQGPQFIFQYYREEENGRGNFPPRFSGLQFPNYSSELNVNALELDDSALYLCASSFIGSFNEQFFGPGTRLTVL.

This chain links TRBV7-8 with TRBJ1-1; D might be TRBD1 (5 bases). Germline CDR1 SGHVS, CDR2 FQNEAQ. CDR3 size: 14 residues. Trimming took 0 bases from V and 6 from J, leaving 11 bases between them. CDR3 in DNA: TGTGCCAGCAGCTTAGCGCCAGGGAAGGCTGAAGCTTTCTTT. Its protein product is CASSLAPGKAEAFF.

The chain has TRBV7-6 and TRBJ2-2; no reliable D call. Trimming pared 5 bases from V and 1 base from J, leaving 17 bases between. The CDR3 length is 17 residues. Germline V gives CDR1 SGHVS, CDR2 FNYEAQ. CDR3 loop: CASSAMSVVGNTGELFF. CDR3 sequence (DNA): TGTGCCAGCAGCGCCATGTCGGTCGTCGGGAACACCGGGGAGCTGTTTTTT.

The rearrangement uses TRBV7-9 and TRBJ1-4; a weak D match, TRBD1 (6 bases). V lost 1 base and J 6 bases, leaving 12 bases between the germline ends. The CDR3 is made up of 15 amino acids. The V gene's germline CDR1 is SEHNR and CDR2 FQNEAQ (reference sequence). The CDR3 spells CASSLDPDRHEKLFF. The CDR3 DNA sequence: TGTGCCAGCAGCTTAGATCCGGACAGACATGAAAAACTGTTTTTT.

The CDR3 region has the DNA TGCGCCAGCAGCTTGGGGGGACAGGGAGTAAACACCGGGGAGCTGTTTTTT. Its translation: CASSLGGQGVNTGELFF. The chain employs TRBV5-1 and TRBJ2-2; 9 bases match TRBD1. Germline CDR1 SGHRS, CDR2 YFSETQ. V lost 0 bases to trimming and J lost 2 bases; unmatched junction nucleotides: 5. The CDR3 sequence is 17 residues long. The full variable domain, rest sourced from reference TRBV5-1 and TRBJ2-2, is KAGVTQTPRYLIKTRGQQVTLSCSPISGHRSVSWYQQTPGQGLQFLFEYFSETQRNKGNFPGRFSGRQFSNSRSEMNVSTLELGDSALYLCASSLGGQGVNTGELFFGEGSRLTVL.

The CDR3 DNA reads as TGTGCCAGCAGCATCGTAGCGGGGGGGCTTTACGAGCAGTACTTC. Protein product: CASSIVAGGLYEQYF. This chain links TRBV5-5 with TRBJ2-7; 11 bases align to TRBD2. Trimming at V came to 4 bases and at J to 4 bases, leaving 7 bases not matched to a gene. This CDR3 is 15 amino acids long. Per the germline V gene, CDR1 is SGHKS and CDR2 is YYEKEE (reference sequence).